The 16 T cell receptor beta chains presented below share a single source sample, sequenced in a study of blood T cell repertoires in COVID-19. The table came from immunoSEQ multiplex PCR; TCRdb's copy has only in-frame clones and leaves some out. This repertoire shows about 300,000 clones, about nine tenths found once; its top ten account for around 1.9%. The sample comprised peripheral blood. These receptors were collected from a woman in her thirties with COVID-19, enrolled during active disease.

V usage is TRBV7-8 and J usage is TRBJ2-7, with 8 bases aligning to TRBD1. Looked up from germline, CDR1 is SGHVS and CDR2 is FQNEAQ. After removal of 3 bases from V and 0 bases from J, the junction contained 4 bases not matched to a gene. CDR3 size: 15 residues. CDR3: CASSFRDRNSYEQYF. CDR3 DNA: TGTGCCAGCAGCTTCCGGGACAGGAACTCCTACGAGCAGTACTTC.

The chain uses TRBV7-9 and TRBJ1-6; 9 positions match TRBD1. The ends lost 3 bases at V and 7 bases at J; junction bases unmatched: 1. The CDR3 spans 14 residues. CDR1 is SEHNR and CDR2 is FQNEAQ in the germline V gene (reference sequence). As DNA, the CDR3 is TGTGCCAGCAGCTTTGGACAGGGGAATTCACCCCTCCACTTT. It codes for CASSFGQGNSPLHF.

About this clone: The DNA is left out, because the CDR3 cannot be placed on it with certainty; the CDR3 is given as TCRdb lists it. The CDR3: CASTSGDSGNTIYF. The rearrangement joins TRBV19 to TRBJ1-3. Germline V lookup: CDR1 LNHDA, CDR2 SQIVND (reference sequence). The CDR3 length equals 14 residues, ends included.

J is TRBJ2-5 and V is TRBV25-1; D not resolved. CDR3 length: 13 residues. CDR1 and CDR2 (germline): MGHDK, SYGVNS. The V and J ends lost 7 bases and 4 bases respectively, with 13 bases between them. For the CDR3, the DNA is TGTGCCAGCACTAGTCCAAACGGAGAGACCCAGTACTTC. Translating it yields CASTSPNGETQYF.

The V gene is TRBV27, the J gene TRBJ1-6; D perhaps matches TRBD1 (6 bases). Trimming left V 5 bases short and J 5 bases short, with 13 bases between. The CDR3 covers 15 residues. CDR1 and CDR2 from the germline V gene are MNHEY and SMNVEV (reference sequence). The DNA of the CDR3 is TGTGCCAGCAGTGCCGGGACAAGAAATAATTCACCCCTCCACTTT. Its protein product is CASSAGTRNNSPLHF.

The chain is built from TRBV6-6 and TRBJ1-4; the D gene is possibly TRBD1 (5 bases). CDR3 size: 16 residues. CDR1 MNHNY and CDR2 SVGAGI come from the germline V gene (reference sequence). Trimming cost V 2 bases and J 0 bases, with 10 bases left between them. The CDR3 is CASSYTGGATNEKLFF. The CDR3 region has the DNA TGTGCCAGCAGTTACACAGGTGGAGCAACTAATGAAAAACTGTTTTTT.

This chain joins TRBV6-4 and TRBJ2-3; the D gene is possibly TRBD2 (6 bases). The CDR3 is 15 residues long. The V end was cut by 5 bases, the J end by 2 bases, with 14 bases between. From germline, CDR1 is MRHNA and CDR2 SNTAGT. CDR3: CASSPVGDSTDTQYF. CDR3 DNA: TGTGCCAGCAGTCCTGTCGGGGACTCCACAGATACGCAGTATTTT.

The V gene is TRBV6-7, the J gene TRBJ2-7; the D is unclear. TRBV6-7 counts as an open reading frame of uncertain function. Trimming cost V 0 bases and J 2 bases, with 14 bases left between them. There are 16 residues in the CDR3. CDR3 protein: CASSYSIGILAYEQYF. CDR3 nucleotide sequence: TGTGCCAGCAGTTACTCGATTGGTATTTTAGCCTACGAGCAGTACTTC.

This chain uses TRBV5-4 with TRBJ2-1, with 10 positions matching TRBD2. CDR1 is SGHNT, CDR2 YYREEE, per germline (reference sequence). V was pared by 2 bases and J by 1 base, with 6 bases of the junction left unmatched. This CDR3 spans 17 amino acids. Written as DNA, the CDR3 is TGTGCCAGCAGCTTAATGACTAGCGGGCGTTCCTACAATGAGCAGTTCTTC. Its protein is CASSLMTSGRSYNEQFF.

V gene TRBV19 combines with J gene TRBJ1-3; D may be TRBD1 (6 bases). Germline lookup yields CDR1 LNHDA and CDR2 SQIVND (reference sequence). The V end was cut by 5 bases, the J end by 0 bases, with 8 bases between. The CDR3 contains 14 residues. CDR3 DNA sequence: TGTGCCAGTAGTTGGGACACCTCTGGAAACACCATATATTTT. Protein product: CASSWDTSGNTIYF.

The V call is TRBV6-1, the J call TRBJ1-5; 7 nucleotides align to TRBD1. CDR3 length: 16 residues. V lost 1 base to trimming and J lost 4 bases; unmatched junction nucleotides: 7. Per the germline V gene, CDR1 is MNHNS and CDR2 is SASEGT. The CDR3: CASSEEGTVWNQPQHF. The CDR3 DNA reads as TGTGCCAGCAGTGAAGAAGGGACAGTTTGGAATCAGCCCCAGCATTTT.

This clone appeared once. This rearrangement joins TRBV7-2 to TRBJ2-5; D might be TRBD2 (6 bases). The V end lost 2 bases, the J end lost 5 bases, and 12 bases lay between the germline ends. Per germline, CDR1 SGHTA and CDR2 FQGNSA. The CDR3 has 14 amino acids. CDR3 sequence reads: CASSLRAGRETQYF. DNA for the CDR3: TGTGCCAGCAGCTTACGGGCAGGGAGGGAGACCCAGTACTTC.

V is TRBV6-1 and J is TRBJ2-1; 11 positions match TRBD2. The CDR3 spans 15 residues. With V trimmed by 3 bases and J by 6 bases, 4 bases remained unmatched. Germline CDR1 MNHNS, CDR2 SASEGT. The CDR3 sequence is CASSDISGGANEQFF. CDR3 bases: TGTGCCAGCAGTGACATTAGCGGGGGGGCCAATGAGCAGTTCTTC.

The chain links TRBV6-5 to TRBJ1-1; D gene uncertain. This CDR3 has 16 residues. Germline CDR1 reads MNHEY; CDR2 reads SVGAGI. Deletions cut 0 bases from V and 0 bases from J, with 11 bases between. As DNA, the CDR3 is TGTGCCAGCAGTTACTCGATGCAGATGATGAACACTGAAGCTTTCTTT. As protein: CASSYSMQMMNTEAFF.

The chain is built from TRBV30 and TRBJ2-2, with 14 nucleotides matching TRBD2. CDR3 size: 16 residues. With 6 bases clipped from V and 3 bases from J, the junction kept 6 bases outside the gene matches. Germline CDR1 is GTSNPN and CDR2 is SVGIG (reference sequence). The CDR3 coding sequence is TGTGCCTGTAACGGACTAGCGGGGGGAGACACCGGGGAGCTGTTTTTT. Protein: CACNGLAGGDTGELFF.

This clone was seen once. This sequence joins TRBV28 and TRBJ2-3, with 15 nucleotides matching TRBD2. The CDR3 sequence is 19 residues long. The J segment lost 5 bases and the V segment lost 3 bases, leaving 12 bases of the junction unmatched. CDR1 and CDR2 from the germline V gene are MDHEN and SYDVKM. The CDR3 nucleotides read TGTGCCAGCAGTTTGTTAGCAGGACTAGCGGGGGGGCCGAGAGATACGCAGTATTTT. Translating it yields CASSLLAGLAGGPRDTQYF.